Following are 20 T cell receptor beta chains from one sample sequenced in a study of T-cell memory formation after mild COVID-19. TCRdb re-analysed the 5' RACE reads in MiXCR, keeping a single row per CDR3 protein. The sample carries approximately 30,000 distinct CDR3 sequences, around 15% recorded once. The sequenced material came from PBMCs or a T cell subset sorted from them (not recorded which). The receptors here all came from an adult who had mild COVID-19 (a few samples of this study predate the infection). Cell type and time point are not known.

The chain links TRBV12-3 or TRBV12-4 to TRBJ2-1; no clear D gene. The DNA end favors TRBJ2-5, so the J call may be wrong. This CDR3 has 12 amino acids. Written as DNA, the CDR3 is TGTGCCAGCAGGGCACAGCAAGAGACCCAGTACTTC. It is translated as CASRAQQETQYF.

This clonotype was observed a handful of times. The genes are TRBV9 and TRBJ1-2; D remains unclear. This CDR3 comprises 13 residues. The V gene's germline CDR1 is SGDLS and CDR2 YYNGEE. Trimming cost V 6 bases and J 3 bases, with 12 bases left between them. CDR3 nucleotide sequence: TGTGCCAGCACCCCCAGGACGGACTATGGCTACACCTTC. This codes for CASTPRTDYGYTF.

This clonotype was found many times. The chain employs TRBV27 and TRBJ2-1; 11 bases align to TRBD2. Per germline, CDR1 MNHEY and CDR2 SMNVEV (reference sequence). This CDR3 contains 16 residues. Germline trimming cut 5 bases from V and 5 bases from J; bases unmatched to any gene: 8. The CDR3 sequence: CASSPYLAGGDNEQFF. The CDR3 DNA reads TGTGCCAGCAGTCCCTACCTAGCGGGAGGAGACAATGAGCAGTTCTTC.

This clonotype is classed as medium-sized. J is TRBJ2-5 and V is TRBV29-1, with TRBD2 as a possible D gene (6 bases). Germline V lookup: CDR1 SQVTM, CDR2 ANQGSEA. Trimming took 8 bases from V and 4 from J, leaving 17 bases between them. This CDR3 is 13 amino acids long. The CDR3: CSSRPAGRETQYF. For the CDR3, the DNA is TGCAGCTCCCGTCCGGCGGGACGAGAGACCCAGTACTTC.

This clonotype showed up many times. The V call is TRBV6-2 or TRBV6-3, the J call TRBJ1-1, with 8 positions matching TRBD1. Germline V gene sequence: CDR1 MNHEY, CDR2 SVGEGT. V lost 8 bases and J lost 4; bases outside the gene matches: 18. The CDR3 consists of 17 residues. CDR3: CASRTIRGQGYSTEAFF. CDR3 nucleotides: TGTGCCAGCCGTACTATCCGCGGACAGGGTTATAGCACTGAAGCTTTCTTT.

The table lists this clonotype with many counts. The gene calls are TRBV7-9 and TRBJ2-1; D is possibly TRBD1 or TRBD2 (5 bases each). CDR1 SEHNR and CDR2 FQNEAQ come from the germline V gene (reference sequence). The ends were cut back, 4 bases at V and 0 bases at J, with 13 bases in the middle. This CDR3 is 16 amino acids long. DNA for the CDR3: TGTGCCAGCAGCTCCCCGGGACGGAGCTCCTACAATGAGCAGTTCTTC. Translated, it gives CASSSPGRSSYNEQFF.

The J gene is TRBJ2-3, the V gene TRBV12-3 or TRBV12-4; unclear D gene. V was clipped by 3 bases and J by 5 bases, with 9 bases between them. The CDR3 has 13 residues. CDR3 in DNA: TGTGCCAGCAGTTTCCCCTGGGGAGATACGCAGTATTTT. Translation gives CASSFPWGDTQYF.

This clonotype has more than one count but fewer than ten. The V call is TRBV5-4, the J call TRBJ2-3; no firm D call. Germline V gene data show CDR1 as SGHNT and CDR2 as YYREEE (reference sequence). The ends were cut back, 4 bases at V and 4 bases at J, with 13 bases in the middle. CDR3 length: 14 residues. For the CDR3, the DNA is TGTGCCAGCAGCCCCGGGCCAGGCGCAGATACGCAGTATTTT. Translated, it gives CASSPGPGADTQYF.

This clonotype appeared many times. The V gene is TRBV20-1, the J gene TRBJ2-3; 9 nucleotides agree with TRBD2. The CDR3 runs 14 residues. Looked up from germline, CDR1 is DFQATT and CDR2 is SNEGSKA (reference sequence). V was clipped by 5 bases and J by 4 bases; unmatched bases: 7. CDR3: CSAPLAGRADTQYF. The CDR3 nucleotides are TGCAGTGCTCCTCTAGCGGGGAGGGCAGATACGCAGTATTTT.

The chain employs TRBV6-1 and TRBJ1-1; 11 bases align to TRBD1. The CDR3 is made up of 16 amino acids. V was clipped by 7 bases and J by 4 bases; unmatched bases: 11. Germline assignment: CDR1 MNHNS and CDR2 SASEGT. The CDR3 sequence: CASIRWTGGAATEAFF. CDR3 nucleotide sequence: TGTGCCAGCATCCGATGGACAGGGGGCGCGGCCACTGAAGCTTTCTTT.

This clonotype has at least ten counts. One end of the junction fails to match germline, which may point to a read error. The chain is built from TRBV11-2 and TRBJ2-7, with D unclear. CDR1 is SGHAT, CDR2 FQNNGV, per germline. The CDR3 extends over 17 amino acids. Written as DNA, the CDR3 is TGTGCCAGCAGCGTAGACTCCTCCGGGCCCGTTTTGAGCGAGCAGTACTTC. Protein product: CASSVDSSGPVLSEQYF.

The chain has TRBV4-2 and TRBJ2-7; 10 bases fit TRBD1. J gave up 7 bases and V 2 bases, and 11 bases lay outside the gene matches. Looked up from germline, CDR1 is LGHNA and CDR2 is YNFKEQ. The CDR3 extends over 16 amino acids. CDR3 DNA sequence: TGTGCCAGCAGCCAAAAGGAAGGGACAGGGGCGCATGAGCAGTACTTC. It codes for CASSQKEGTGAHEQYF.

In this sample, this clonotype turned up many times. The rearrangement joins TRBV15 to TRBJ1-1; a possible D gene is TRBD1 (5 bases). Germline V lookup: CDR1 LNHNV, CDR2 YYDKDF (reference sequence). This CDR3 is 15 amino acids long. The V gene lost 1 base and the J gene lost 1 base, with 10 bases spanning the gap. The CDR3, as DNA: TGTGCCACCAGCAGAGTCGCCAGGGCGAACACTGAAGCTTTCTTT. It encodes CATSRVARANTEAFF.

This clonotype was observed many times. The V call is TRBV6-2 or TRBV6-3, the J call TRBJ1-5, with D unresolved. CDR1 MNHEY and CDR2 SVGEGT come from the germline V gene. The V end was cut by 3 bases, the J end by 1 base, with 10 bases between. The CDR3 is 15 residues long. CDR3 region: CASSYLPRSNQPQHF. The CDR3 DNA follows: TGTGCCAGCAGTTATCTACCCAGGAGCAATCAGCCCCAGCATTTT.

This clonotype has ten or more counts. The J gene is TRBJ1-1, the V gene TRBV7-8; tentatively, D is TRBD1 (5 bases). The germline CDR1 and CDR2 sequences are SGHVS and FQNEAQ. This CDR3 contains 16 residues. The ends were cut back, 5 bases at V and 4 bases at J, with 20 bases in the middle. CDR3 residues: CASSAIRVVGRTEAFF. DNA of the CDR3: TGTGCCAGCAGCGCCATCAGGGTAGTCGGGCGCACTGAAGCTTTCTTT.

The table lists this clonotype with many counts. The rearrangement links TRBV6-1 to TRBJ2-3, with 9 positions matching TRBD2. Germline V CDR1 and CDR2: MNHNS, SASEGT. J gave up 2 bases and V 6 bases, and 9 bases lay outside the gene matches. The CDR3 runs 16 residues. The CDR3 nucleotides are TGTGCCAGCAGCGGCCGTAGCGGGGGAAACACAGATACGCAGTATTTT. Translated, it gives CASSGRSGGNTDTQYF.

The chain links TRBV6-5 to TRBJ1-1; the D is unclear. Germline V gene lookup returns CDR1 MNHEY and CDR2 SVGAGI. Trimming removed 7 bases from V and 1 base from J, with 10 bases in between. The CDR3 has 13 residues. The CDR3 sequence: CASNPGGNTEAFF. The CDR3, as DNA: TGTGCCAGCAATCCGGGAGGGAACACTGAAGCTTTCTTT.

In its sample, this clonotype was seen many times. The chain uses TRBV4-1 and TRBJ2-2, with TRBD2 matching 10 bases. The CDR3 contains 16 residues. With V trimmed by 1 base and J by 8 bases, 7 bases remained unmatched. Germline V gives CDR1 MGHRA, CDR2 YSYEKL. CDR3 residues: CASSQGQGLASGELFF. The DNA for the CDR3 is TGCGCCAGCAGCCAAGGTCAGGGACTAGCGTCAGGGGAGCTGTTTTTT.

This clonotype was recorded at least ten times. This chain joins TRBV6-6 and TRBJ2-5, with no clear D. Per germline, CDR1 MNHNY and CDR2 SVGAGI (reference sequence). The CDR3 sequence is 12 residues long. Trimming stripped 6 bases from V and 1 base from J, with 6 bases between. This CDR3 is CASRQPQETQYF. The CDR3 DNA follows: TGTGCCAGCAGACAGCCCCAAGAGACCCAGTACTTC.

The chain combines TRBV4-2 with TRBJ1-1, with D perhaps TRBD1 (5 bases). Germline lookup yields CDR1 LGHNA and CDR2 YNFKEQ. The CDR3 loop spans 16 amino acids. V lost 0 bases to trimming and J lost 1 base, with 12 bases between them. The CDR3 nucleotides are TGTGCCAGCAGCCAAGATCAGGCAGGGAAGAACACTGAAGCTTTCTTT. This sequence encodes CASSQDQAGKNTEAFF.